This entry lists 2 T cell receptor beta chains sequenced from one sample in a study of T cell repertoires in cytomegalovirus infection. TCRdb passed the reads through MiXCR, listing each CDR3 protein once. Seen here are fewer than 650,000 distinct CDR3 sequences, approximately 40% observed once, and the top ten hold around 48%. No antigen is known for these receptors. The sequencing here drew on cultured PBMCs, taken from culture after CMV antigen stimulation. Receptors were obtained from a human donor in good health (CMV status not recorded). Some clones in this sample may be carry-over from other donors' samples.

This clonotype was found a few times. The genes are TRBV7-2 and TRBJ2-3, with D possibly matching TRBD1 (5 bases). Germline V gene data show CDR1 as SGHTA and CDR2 as FQGNSA. V was pared by 4 bases and J by 6 bases, with 14 bases between. This CDR3 is built from 14 residues. The CDR3 region has the DNA TGTGCCAGCAGCTCTGAGACAGCATCGGATACGCAGTATTTT. Translated, it gives CASSSETASDTQYF. Drawing the rest from reference TRBV7-2 and TRBJ2-3, the complete variable domain is GAGVSQSPSNKVTEKGKDVELRCDPISGHTALYWYRQSLGQGLEFLIYFQGNSAPDKSGLPSDRFSAERTGGSVSTLTIQRTQQEDSAVYLCASSSETASDTQYFGPGTRLTVL.

This clonotype was recorded many times. This chain joins TRBV7-8 and TRBJ2-7, with TRBD2 matching 11 bases. The V and J ends lost 1 base and 4 bases, in that order; junction bases with no gene match: 3. Per the germline V gene, CDR1 is SGHVS and CDR2 is FQNEAQ. The CDR3 covers 15 residues. The CDR3 nucleotides are TGTGCCAGCAGCTTAGAGGGGACTAGCGGTTACGAGCAGTACTTC. Translated, it gives CASSLEGTSGYEQYF.